A single sample is the source of the 24 T cell receptor beta chains below, sequenced in a study of beta chain features in type 1 diabetes. Sequenced material consisted of expressed TCRB transcripts (all of the isolated RNA was reverse transcribed). This table comes from immunoSEQ multiplex PCR, and its TCRdb copy is limited to in-frame clones, with some not included. The data show about 400,000 clones, about 12% seen once. Sequenced input: naive CD4+ T cells from blood. The receptors were gathered from a man between 18 and 35 years old in good health.

The chain combines TRBV30 with TRBJ1-1; 9 bases map to TRBD1. V dropped 4 bases and J dropped 5; count of bases not matched to a gene: 2. CDR1 is GTSNPN, CDR2 SVGIG, per germline (reference sequence). The CDR3 totals 12 residues. CDR3 region: CAWIGQGTEAFF. The CDR3 DNA sequence: TGTGCCTGGATAGGACAGGGGACTGAAGCTTTCTTT.

This clone appeared a few times. The chain couples TRBV5-6 to TRBJ2-2; D is perhaps TRBD2 (5 bases). The V end was cut by 0 bases, the J end by 6 bases, with 15 bases between. There are 16 residues in the CDR3. The V gene's germline CDR1 is SGHDT and CDR2 YYEEEE. CDR3 region: CASSLAGFVSAGELFF. In DNA, the CDR3 is TGTGCCAGCAGCTTGGCGGGATTCGTGTCGGCCGGGGAGCTGTTTTTT.

This clone was counted only a few times. The chain couples TRBV5-8 to TRBJ2-1; no reliable D call. Germline V gene lookup returns CDR1 SGHTS and CDR2 YDEGEE. The CDR3 contains 14 residues. Trimming shortened V by 7 bases and J by 0 bases, and 11 bases separated the two germline ends. This CDR3 is CASQDRRSYNEQFF. For the CDR3, the DNA is TGTGCCAGCCAGGATCGCCGCTCCTACAATGAGCAGTTCTTC.

V gene TRBV30 combines with J gene TRBJ2-5, with TRBD1 matching 7 bases. This CDR3 is built from 16 residues. V trimming: 2 bases; J trimming: 5 bases; junction bases outside the gene matches: 14. CDR1 is GTSNPN and CDR2 is SVGIG in the germline V gene (reference sequence). CDR3 residues: CAWSTGTVPRRETQYF. The CDR3 nucleotides are TGTGCCTGGAGTACTGGGACAGTTCCGCGGAGGGAGACCCAGTACTTC.

This clone was seen more than once but under ten times. The chain is built from TRBV6-5 and TRBJ1-1, with 7 bases matching TRBD1. CDR3 length: 14 amino acids. With V trimmed by 5 bases and J by 5 bases, 8 bases remained unmatched. Germline CDR1 is MNHEY and CDR2 is SVGAGI. This chain's CDR3 is CASSRQGRGTEAFF. CDR3 coding DNA: TGTGCCAGCAGTAGACAGGGAAGAGGGACTGAAGCTTTCTTT.

The chain links TRBV19 to TRBJ2-5; no reliable D call. CDR3 length: 11 residues. Germline-derived CDR1 and CDR2 are LNHDA and SQIVND (reference sequence). V was clipped by 6 bases and J by 8 bases, with 10 bases between them. CDR3 bases: TGTGCCAGTAGGAGAAGAGAAACCCAGTACTTC. It yields the protein CASRRRETQYF.

The J gene is TRBJ2-5, the V gene TRBV6-5, with a weak D call TRBD1 (6 bases). Trimming shortened V by 6 bases and J by 1 base, and 9 bases separated the two germline ends. Germline V gene sequence: CDR1 MNHEY, CDR2 SVGAGI. The CDR3 has 13 residues. The CDR3 reads CASSRGSQETQYF. DNA of the CDR3: TGTGCCAGCAGCAGGGGTAGCCAAGAGACCCAGTACTTC.

V is TRBV7-2 and J is TRBJ1-5, with D uncertain. Trimming removed 8 bases from V and 0 bases from J, with 5 bases in between. There are 12 residues in the CDR3. The germline gives CDR1 SGHTA, CDR2 FQGNSA. As DNA, the CDR3 is TGTGCCAGCGGCAATAGCAATCAGCCCCAGCATTTT. This sequence encodes CASGNSNQPQHF.

This chain connects TRBV27 to TRBJ2-1; 11 positions agree with TRBD1. CDR3 length: 14 amino acids. Germline lookup yields CDR1 MNHEY and CDR2 SMNVEV (reference sequence). V lost 7 bases to trimming and J lost 9 bases; unmatched junction nucleotides: 8. This CDR3 reads CASNRDRGDGEQFF. The CDR3, as DNA: TGTGCCAGCAACCGGGACAGGGGGGACGGTGAGCAGTTCTTC.

This clone was counted a few times. The rearrangement joins TRBV5-8 to TRBJ1-4, with no clear D. This CDR3 is 13 amino acids long. V lost 2 bases, J lost 9 bases, and 11 bases lay in between. From germline, CDR1 is SGHTS and CDR2 YDEGEE. In nucleotides, the CDR3 is TGTGCCAGCAGCTTCCGTTGGGCTAAAAAACTGTTTTTT. Translating it yields CASSFRWAKKLFF.

This clone has only a few counts. The chain carries TRBV30 and TRBJ1-5, with unresolved D. Germline-derived CDR1 and CDR2 are GTSNPN and SVGIG (reference sequence). The CDR3 runs 14 residues. Trimming stripped 0 bases from V and 3 bases from J, with 9 bases between. The CDR3 loop is CAWSVLTHNQPQHF. In nucleotides, the CDR3 is TGTGCCTGGAGTGTACTCACTCACAATCAGCCCCAGCATTTT.

The gene calls are TRBV6-6 and TRBJ2-2, with a weak D call TRBD2 (6 bases). V lost 7 bases and J lost 5, with 14 bases in between. The CDR3 runs 14 residues. Germline V gene lookup returns CDR1 MNHNY and CDR2 SVGAGI (reference sequence). The CDR3 region is CASNPGRGTGELFF. The CDR3 nucleotides read TGTGCCAGCAACCCCGGCCGGGGGACCGGGGAGCTGTTTTTT.

This clone was observed a handful of times. The chain employs TRBV18 and TRBJ2-1, with TRBD2 matching 12 bases. The CDR3 extends over 17 amino acids. The V and J ends lost 2 bases and 5 bases, in that order; junction bases with no gene match: 7. The germline V gene has CDR1 KGHSH and CDR2 LQKENI. CDR3 residues: CASSPSLRLAGDNEQFF. The CDR3 DNA reads TGTGCCAGCTCACCAAGTTTGCGACTAGCGGGAGACAATGAGCAGTTCTTC.

A few counts support this clone. The V call is TRBV4-3, the J call TRBJ2-7, with D tentatively TRBD2 (5 bases). This CDR3 region has 14 residues. The V end was cut by 4 bases, the J end by 10 bases, with 20 bases between. The germline V gene encodes CDR1 LGHNA and CDR2 YSLEER. The CDR3 loop is CASSPSVTSGNQYF. CDR3 sequence (DNA): TGCGCCAGCAGCCCCTCCGTTACATCGGGAAACCAGTACTTC.

This clone was counted only a few times. This chain links TRBV7-9 with TRBJ2-7; tentative D call: TRBD1 (7 bases). V lost 6 bases, J lost 0 bases, and 12 bases lay in between. CDR1 and CDR2 from the germline V gene are SEHNR and FQNEAQ (reference sequence). CDR3 length equals 14 residues. CDR3 bases: TGTGCCAGCAGGACAGGGAGGAGCTCCTACGAGCAGTACTTC. Protein sequence: CASRTGRSSYEQYF.

This CDR3 is CASSTGTTTRNQPQHF. The CDR3 DNA reads as TGTGCCAGCAGTACAGGGACCACTACACGAAATCAGCCCCAGCATTTT. This chain connects TRBV28 to TRBJ1-5, with a tentative D call TRBD1 (6 bases). Germline V gene lookup returns CDR1 MDHEN and CDR2 SYDVKM. Trimming stripped 5 bases from V and 4 bases from J, with 18 bases between. This CDR3 has 16 residues.

This clone occurred a few times. The chain has TRBV9 and TRBJ2-5; D is unclear. V lost 0 bases to trimming and J lost 3 bases, with 6 bases between them. The CDR3 runs 13 residues. Germline-derived CDR1 and CDR2 are SGDLS and YYNGEE. The CDR3 sequence: CASSVDEEETQYF. Here the CDR3 DNA reads TGTGCCAGCAGCGTAGACGAGGAAGAGACCCAGTACTTC.

This clone was picked up a small number of times. The chain links TRBV7-9 to TRBJ2-6; 7 positions agree with TRBD2. The CDR3 sequence is 18 residues long. The J segment lost 0 bases and the V segment lost 2 bases, leaving 7 bases of the junction unmatched. CDR1 is SEHNR and CDR2 is FQNEAQ in the germline V gene (reference sequence). As DNA, the CDR3 is TGTGCCAGCAGCTTATCAGGGAGGGTTGGCTCTGGGGCCAACGTCCTGACTTTC. It encodes CASSLSGRVGSGANVLTF.

A single count supports this clone. The CDR3 loop is CASRSRQGASYNEQFF. The CDR3 DNA follows: TGTGCCAGCAGATCACGACAGGGGGCATCCTACAATGAGCAGTTCTTC. V usage is TRBV7-9 and J usage is TRBJ2-1, with 10 bases lining up with TRBD1. The V and J ends lost 6 bases and 1 base, in that order; junction bases with no gene match: 6. The CDR3 covers 16 residues. The germline V gene encodes CDR1 SEHNR and CDR2 FQNEAQ (reference sequence). Full variable domain (missing parts from reference TRBV7-9 and TRBJ2-1): DTGVSQNPRHKITKRGQNVTFRCDPISEHNRLYWYRQTLGQGPEFLTYFQNEAQLEKSRLLSDRFSAERPKGSFSTLEIQRTEQGDSAMYLCASRSRQGASYNEQFFGPGTRLTVL.

This clone has more than one count but fewer than ten. The chain couples TRBV7-8 to TRBJ1-2; a possible D gene is TRBD1 (6 bases). This CDR3 has 15 amino acids. Trimming shortened V by 5 bases and J by 2 bases, and 15 bases separated the two germline ends. Germline loops: CDR1 SGHVS, CDR2 FQNEAQ. This CDR3 reads CASSQLFGTNYGYTF. The CDR3 DNA is TGTGCCAGCAGCCAATTGTTCGGGACAAACTATGGCTACACCTTC.

The CDR3 spells CASSVEGTVVFEKLFF. The CDR3 nucleotides are TGTGCCAGCAGCGTAGAGGGGACAGTGGTTTTTGAAAAACTGTTTTTT. V and J are TRBV9 and TRBJ1-4; 7 bases map to TRBD1. Germline CDR1 is SGDLS and CDR2 is YYNGEE. The junction had 9 bases not matched to a gene; V was cut back by 0 bases and J by 7 bases. The CDR3 length is 16 residues.

The V call is TRBV27, the J call TRBJ2-1; weak D call: TRBD1 (6 bases). CDR1 and CDR2 (germline): MNHEY, SMNVEV (reference sequence). Between the trimmed V and J ends, which lost 2 bases and 9 bases, there was a span of 11 bases. The CDR3 sequence is 13 residues long. In DNA form, the CDR3 reads TGTGCCAGCAGTTTAGGGGGCAGGACTGAGCAGTTCTTC. It is translated as CASSLGGRTEQFF.

This clone was seen a handful of times. This chain uses TRBV5-1 with TRBJ2-5, with a weak D call TRBD2 (6 bases). V was cut by 3 bases and J by 3 bases, with 6 bases left in between. Per the germline V gene, CDR1 is SGHRS and CDR2 is YFSETQ. The CDR3 has 12 residues. CDR3 DNA sequence: TGCGCCAGCAGCTCGGGGGAAGAGACCCAGTACTTC. Amino acids: CASSSGEETQYF.

The V gene is TRBV19, the J gene TRBJ2-7, with D maybe TRBD1 (6 bases). This CDR3 is 14 amino acids long. Trimming left V 3 bases short and J 4 bases short, with 13 bases between. The germline gives CDR1 LNHDA, CDR2 SQIVND (reference sequence). The CDR3 protein is CASSITTRGYEQYF. The CDR3 nucleotides read TGTGCCAGTAGTATCACCACCAGGGGTTACGAGCAGTACTTC.